What follows are 7 T cell receptor beta chains derived from one specimen sequenced in a study of OX40 agonist ivuxolimab in advanced cancers. TCRdb's copy holds only in-frame clones and misses some; the assay was immunoSEQ multiplex PCR. The data hold about 26,000 clones, with about 85% observed a single time. Sequencing was performed on CD4+ or CD8+ T cells sorted from blood, taken in a trial of the OX40 agonist ivuxolimab. These receptors were collected from an adult with an advanced solid tumor such as melanoma, head and neck, liver or kidney cancer.

Turning to this clone: Mismatch with germline at one junction end may stem from a read error. The chain links TRBV4-3 to TRBJ2-7, with D possibly called TRBD1 or TRBD2 (5 bases each). Germline assignment: CDR1 LGHNA and CDR2 YSLEER. The CDR3 runs 14 residues. The chain's CDR3 is CASSQEGPSSEQYF. The CDR3 DNA follows: TGCGCCAGCAGCCAAGAGGGACCTTCCTCCGAGCAGTACTTC.

This sequence joins TRBV14 and TRBJ1-4; the D is unclear. The CDR3 runs to 15 residues. V was clipped by 2 bases and J by 4 bases, with 11 bases between them. Per germline, CDR1 SGHDN and CDR2 FVKESK. CDR3 region: CASSQYKDDNEKLFF. CDR3 coding DNA: TGTGCCAGCAGCCAATATAAGGACGATAATGAAAAACTGTTTTTT.

This clone was observed at least ten times. The chain recombines TRBV10-3 with TRBJ1-2; the D is unclear. The CDR3 extends over 17 amino acids. The germline V and J ends were trimmed by 0 bases and 2 bases, with 16 bases remaining between them. CDR1 is ENHRY, CDR2 SYGVKD, per germline. The CDR3 DNA reads TGTGCCATCAGTGAGTCGAATGCCCCCCAATCCAACTATGGCTACACCTTC. This codes for CAISESNAPQSNYGYTF.

J is TRBJ1-2 and V is TRBV6-5; tentatively, D is TRBD1 (5 bases). V lost 4 bases, J lost 2 bases, and 8 bases lay in between. The germline CDR1 and CDR2 sequences are MNHEY and SVGAGI. The CDR3 sequence is 13 residues long. The CDR3 spells CASSWGPNYGYTF. The CDR3 DNA reads TGTGCCAGCAGTTGGGGCCCGAACTATGGCTACACCTTC.

The chain couples TRBV21-1 to TRBJ1-5. TRBV21-1 is tagged as a pseudogene. CDR3 length: 14 residues. This CDR3 reads CASSKKPPAGPQHF. The CDR3 DNA reads as TGTGCCAGCAGCAAAAAACCCCCCGCCGGGCCCCAGCATTTT.

DNA for the CDR3: TGTGCCAGCACCGCGGGGGTACAAGAGACCCAGTACTTC. This gives the protein CASTAGVQETQYF. The rearrangement uses TRBV7-2 and TRBJ2-5, with 7 bases fitting TRBD2. The CDR3 runs to 13 residues. Germline V lookup: CDR1 SGHTA, CDR2 FQGNSA. V lost 7 bases, J lost 2 bases, and 4 bases stayed unmatched. Combining the CDR3 with reference TRBV7-2 and TRBJ2-5 gives the whole variable domain GAGVSQSPSNKVTEKGKDVELRCDPISGHTALYWYRQSLGQGLEFLIYFQGNSAPDKSGLPSDRFSAERTGGSVSTLTIQRTQQEDSAVYLCASTAGVQETQYFGPGTRLLVL.

The CDR3 bases are TGTGCCAGCAGTCGACTAGCGGGAGGGCTGGGAGATACGCAGTATTTT. It is translated as CASSRLAGGLGDTQYF. V and J are TRBV5-4 and TRBJ2-3; TRBD2 matches 14 bases. The V and J ends lost 5 bases and 5 bases, in that order; junction bases with no gene match: 7. This CDR3 is 16 amino acids long. Germline CDR1 and CDR2: SGHNT and YYREEE (reference sequence).